This T cell receptor (beta chain) was sequenced in a study of shared clonotypes between healthy human individuals. The overall study: There were three CD4 naive, three CD4 memory, two CD8 naive and one CD8 memory plates per donor.

Germline values: CDR1 SQVTM, CDR2 ANQGSEA. Between the trimmed V and J ends, which lost 7 bases and 0 bases, there was a span of 11 bases. The CDR3 extends over 13 amino acids. Using immunoSEQ multiplex PCR, the repertoire was profiled, and TCRdb retains in-frame clones only, with some absent. The table has 950,000 to 1,100,000 clones, around 78% seen once. The sequenced sample was memory CD4+ T cells from PBMCs. Regarding subset: CD45RA-negative fraction. The chain joins TRBV29-1 to TRBJ2-3; tentative D call: TRBD1 (6 bases). The source of this sequence is a man between 18 and 29 years old in good health. Some clones in this sample may be carry-over from other donors' samples. CDR3 residues: CSGTETSTDTQYF. The CDR3 DNA reads as TGCAGCGGGACAGAGACTAGCACAGATACGCAGTATTTT.